Presented here are 7 T cell receptor beta chains from one specimen sequenced in a study of blood T cell repertoires in COVID-19. Profiling relied on immunoSEQ multiplex PCR, and the TCRdb table lists in-frame clones only, not all of them. The table records approximately 260,000 clones, 84% of them present only once. Sequencing input: peripheral blood. These receptors all stem from a human donor in a cohort sampled during active COVID-19.

V and J are TRBV7-9 and TRBJ1-2; D unresolved. The CDR3 extends over 13 amino acids. Germline CDR1 is SEHNR and CDR2 is FQNEAQ (reference sequence). Trimming cost V 8 bases and J 3 bases, with 13 bases left between them. CDR3 sequence reads: CASAGDRDYGYTF. CDR3 nucleotide sequence: TGTGCCAGCGCCGGAGACCGAGACTATGGCTACACCTTC.

The J gene is TRBJ1-2, the V gene TRBV5-1; D is possibly TRBD1 (5 bases). Trimming left V 4 bases short and J 2 bases short, with 21 bases between. The CDR3 totals 17 residues. Germline loops: CDR1 SGHRS, CDR2 YFSETQ. In DNA, the CDR3 is TGCGCCAGCAGCCTCGGGGGGAATTACGACCAAAACTATGGCTACACCTTC. Amino acid sequence: CASSLGGNYDQNYGYTF.

The rearrangement links TRBV7-9 to TRBJ1-4; no definite D call. V lost 5 bases and J 4 bases, leaving 14 bases between the germline ends. The CDR3 spans 15 residues. Germline loops: CDR1 SEHNR, CDR2 FQNEAQ (reference sequence). The CDR3 here is CASSPLGGFNEKLFF. For the CDR3, the DNA is TGTGCCAGCAGCCCACTCGGCGGGTTTAATGAAAAACTGTTTTTT.

The CDR3 is CASSLPGGVYNEQFF. The CDR3, as DNA: TGTGCCAGCAGTTTACCCGGGGGGGTGTACAATGAGCAGTTCTTC. The chain recombines TRBV28 with TRBJ2-1, with 8 bases identical to TRBD2. CDR3 length: 15 amino acids. Germline CDR1 reads MDHEN; CDR2 reads SYDVKM. Trimming at V came to 2 bases and at J to 4 bases, leaving 4 bases not matched to a gene.

V gene TRBV4-2 combines with J gene TRBJ2-1, with 7 positions matching TRBD2. Germline V gene data show CDR1 as LGHNA and CDR2 as YNFKEQ. The CDR3 loop spans 13 amino acids. Trimming cost V 3 bases and J 12 bases; bases outside gene matches: 8. CDR3 DNA: TGTGCCAGCAGCCAGGCCGTTTGGGAGGGGCAGTTCTTC. Protein: CASSQAVWEGQFF.

The chain combines TRBV19 with TRBJ2-3; TRBD2 is a possible D gene (6 bases). The CDR3 loop spans 16 amino acids. Trimming took off 7 bases at V and 0 bases at J, with 17 bases between the two ends. Germline CDR1 LNHDA, CDR2 SQIVND (reference sequence). CDR3 DNA: TGTGCCAGTACGGCGGGGAGTCCCCGGAGCACAGATACGCAGTATTTT. Amino acid sequence: CASTAGSPRSTDTQYF.

A word on this clone: Other DNA sequences of this sample code for an identical CDR3. The rearrangement links TRBV6-5 to TRBJ2-3, with 9 bases fitting TRBD1. Germline V gives CDR1 MNHEY, CDR2 SVGAGI. J lost 1 base, V lost 6 bases, and 5 bases had no gene match. The CDR3 covers 15 residues. CDR3 DNA sequence: TGTGCCAGCAGGAACCGGGACAGGGGCACAGATACGCAGTATTTT. This gives the protein CASRNRDRGTDTQYF.